This entry lists 20 T cell receptor beta chains sequenced from one sample in a study of blood T cell repertoires in COVID-19. Sequencing was performed with immunoSEQ multiplex PCR; in TCRdb, only in-frame clones are kept and a portion is missing. The sample has some 41,000 clones; roughly 90% are singletons. Source material: peripheral blood. The receptor set was obtained from a human donor in a cohort sampled during active COVID-19.

The chain carries TRBV6-5 and TRBJ2-7; possible D gene TRBD1, 5 bases. Germline V gives CDR1 MNHEY, CDR2 SVGAGI. This CDR3 has 11 amino acids. The V gene lost 2 bases and the J gene lost 10 bases, with 9 bases spanning the gap. The CDR3 loop reads CASSYGQGQYF. The CDR3 coding sequence is TGTGCCAGCAGTTACGGGCAGGGCCAGTACTTC.

J is TRBJ2-1 and V is TRBV2; the match to TRBD2 covers 11 bases. V lost 5 bases to trimming and J lost 2 bases; unmatched junction nucleotides: 5. The length of the CDR3 is 16 residues. Germline CDR1 reads SNHLY; CDR2 reads FYNNEI. The CDR3, as DNA: TGTGCCAGCAGTCTTAGCGGGGGGGCGCCCTACAATGAGCAGTTCTTC. Protein product: CASSLSGGAPYNEQFF.

V and J are TRBV6-2 or TRBV6-3 and TRBJ2-2; the D gene is possibly TRBD2 (6 bases). CDR1 and CDR2 from the germline V gene are MNHEY and SVGEGT. The length of the CDR3 is 16 residues. V lost 6 bases to trimming and J lost 4 bases, with 18 bases between them. CDR3 region: CASSLRVVGGTGELFF. Here the CDR3 DNA reads TGTGCCAGCAGCCTAAGGGTTGTGGGAGGCACCGGGGAGCTGTTTTTT.

This rearrangement joins TRBV4-1 to TRBJ1-1; D not resolved. V was pared by 1 base and J by 0 bases, with 12 bases between. CDR1 is MGHRA, CDR2 YSYEKL, per germline. This CDR3 is 16 amino acids long. Written as DNA, the CDR3 is TGCGCCAGCAGCCAAGTGACCCAGGTGATGAACACTGAAGCTTTCTTT. It is translated as CASSQVTQVMNTEAFF.

The chain joins TRBV9 to TRBJ1-1; 9 bases are shared with TRBD1. Germline V CDR1 and CDR2: SGDLS, YYNGEE. J gave up 4 bases and V 4 bases, and 8 bases lay outside the gene matches. The CDR3 sequence is 15 residues long. CDR3 region: CASSSPGQGSTEAFF. The CDR3 DNA follows: TGTGCCAGCAGCTCCCCGGGACAGGGCAGCACTGAAGCTTTCTTT. Using reference TRBV9 and TRBJ1-1 for the parts outside the CDR3, the full variable domain is DSGVTQTPKHLITATGQRVTLRCSPRSGDLSVYWYQQSLDQGLQFLIQYYNGEERAKGNILERFSAQQFPDLHSELNLSSLELGDSALYFCASSSPGQGSTEAFFGQGTRLTVV.

This clone occurred once. The CDR3 sequence is CSARGPNEQYF. The CDR3 DNA sequence: TGCAGTGCTAGAGGGCCGAACGAGCAGTACTTC. The V call is TRBV20-1, the J call TRBJ2-7; D gene unclear. V was shortened by 1 base and J by 5 bases, with 6 bases between the two germline ends. This CDR3 is 11 amino acids long. Germline V lookup: CDR1 DFQATT, CDR2 SNEGSKA (reference sequence).

The chain carries TRBV6-2 or TRBV6-3 and TRBJ1-1; D unresolved. With 5 bases removed from V and 2 bases from J, the gap between germline ends came to 12 bases. Per germline, CDR1 MNHEY and CDR2 SVGEGT. This CDR3 region has 14 residues. The CDR3 here is CASSRRDSNTEAFF. The CDR3 DNA reads as TGTGCCAGCAGTCGCCGGGATTCAAACACTGAAGCTTTCTTT.

V usage is TRBV27 and J usage is TRBJ2-1; 9 positions agree with TRBD2. V lost 1 base, J lost 2 bases, and 3 bases stayed unmatched. Germline CDR1 MNHEY, CDR2 SMNVEV (reference sequence). The CDR3 has 16 residues. The CDR3 DNA reads TGTGCCAGCAGTTTATTTAGCGGGAGCCCCTACAATGAGCAGTTCTTC. Protein: CASSLFSGSPYNEQFF.

V and J are TRBV19 and TRBJ2-2; 10 nucleotides align to TRBD2. Germline lookup yields CDR1 LNHDA and CDR2 SQIVND (reference sequence). The CDR3 consists of 19 residues. Germline trimming cut 2 bases from V and 4 bases from J; bases unmatched to any gene: 13. The CDR3 region has the DNA TGTGCCAGTAGTATACAGGGCCAAGGACTAGCGGTAGGCACCGGGGAGCTGTTTTTT. Translation gives CASSIQGQGLAVGTGELFF.

The chain employs TRBV5-1 and TRBJ1-2; 7 bases are shared with TRBD1. Per the germline V gene, CDR1 is SGHRS and CDR2 is YFSETQ. The CDR3 covers 14 residues. J gave up 4 bases and V 4 bases, and 7 bases lay outside the gene matches. CDR3 DNA: TGCGCCAGCAGCCCGGGACAGACGAGCTATGGCTACACCTTC. Amino acid sequence: CASSPGQTSYGYTF.

The sample holds one count of this clone. This sequence joins TRBV7-8 and TRBJ1-1, with D perhaps TRBD1 (6 bases). Germline loops: CDR1 SGHVS, CDR2 FQNEAQ. V was clipped by 1 base and J by 4 bases, with 10 bases between them. The CDR3 runs to 14 residues. The CDR3 nucleotides are TGTGCCAGCAGCTTAGAGCGGGGGGCCACTGAAGCTTTCTTT. Its translation: CASSLERGATEAFF.

The genes are TRBV5-1 and TRBJ2-5, with a weak D call TRBD2 (6 bases). CDR1 and CDR2 from the germline V gene are SGHRS and YFSETQ. The CDR3 contains 13 residues. V was pared by 0 bases and J by 9 bases, with 12 bases between. CDR3 sequence (DNA): TGCGCCAGCAGCTTGGGAGGCGGGGAGCCCCAGTACTTC. Protein: CASSLGGGEPQYF. The full variable domain, rest sourced from reference TRBV5-1 and TRBJ2-5, is KAGVTQTPRYLIKTRGQQVTLSCSPISGHRSVSWYQQTPGQGLQFLFEYFSETQRNKGNFPGRFSGRQFSNSRSEMNVSTLELGDSALYLCASSLGGGEPQYFGPGTRLLVL.

The chain is built from TRBV2 and TRBJ1-3; D unresolved. This CDR3 contains 16 residues. Germline CDR1 SNHLY, CDR2 FYNNEI. V dropped 5 bases and J dropped 4 bases, with 18 bases sitting between them. The CDR3 DNA follows: TGTGCCAGCAGTTCTAAGACGGGTGAGAGGGGAAACACCATATATTTT. Residues: CASSSKTGERGNTIYF.

This clone has a single count. The chain employs TRBV15 and TRBJ2-5; D might be TRBD2 (6 bases). CDR1 and CDR2 (germline): LNHNV, YYDKDF (reference sequence). Trimming took 5 bases from V and 5 from J, leaving 12 bases between them. The CDR3 has 13 residues. The CDR3 nucleotides are TGTGCCACCAGCGGGGGGACCTACGAGACCCAGTACTTC. It yields the protein CATSGGTYETQYF.

The chain joins TRBV27 to TRBJ2-7, with TRBD2 identical over 11 bases. After removal of 8 bases from V and 2 bases from J, the junction contained 14 bases not matched to a gene. This CDR3 spans 17 amino acids. From germline, CDR1 is MNHEY and CDR2 SMNVEV (reference sequence). CDR3 sequence (DNA): TGTGCCAGCCCAAAAAGGGTACTAGCGGGAGACCCCTACGAGCAGTACTTC. It translates to CASPKRVLAGDPYEQYF.

V usage is TRBV7-2 and J usage is TRBJ2-6; D possibly corresponds to TRBD2 (6 bases). From germline, CDR1 is SGHTA and CDR2 FQGNSA. CDR3 length equals 16 residues. The germline V and J ends were trimmed by 5 bases and 2 bases, with 13 bases remaining between them. The CDR3 DNA follows: TGTGCCAGCAGCCCCTCGTGGGGGGCTGGGGCCAACGTCCTGACTTTC. Its protein product is CASSPSWGAGANVLTF.

This chain uses TRBV5-4 with TRBJ2-5, with a weak D call TRBD1 (5 bases). This CDR3 is 15 amino acids long. Germline assignment: CDR1 SGHNT and CDR2 YYREEE (reference sequence). V was pared by 0 bases and J by 7 bases, with 16 bases between. CDR3 sequence (DNA): TGTGCCAGCAGCTTGGTGGCCAAGGGGCATGGGACCCAGTACTTC. As protein: CASSLVAKGHGTQYF.

The chain carries TRBV5-1 and TRBJ2-5, with 7 bases lining up with TRBD1. CDR3 length equals 16 residues. With V trimmed by 0 bases and J by 0 bases, 5 bases remained unmatched. From germline, CDR1 is SGHRS and CDR2 YFSETQ. The CDR3 DNA is TGCGCCAGCAGCTTGGGACAGGGTCCGTACCAAGAGACCCAGTACTTC. The encoded protein is CASSLGQGPYQETQYF.

This chain connects TRBV30 to TRBJ2-7, with 9 positions matching TRBD1. Germline values: CDR1 GTSNPN, CDR2 SVGIG (reference sequence). This CDR3 spans 15 amino acids. J gave up 1 base and V 3 bases, and 7 bases lay outside the gene matches. The CDR3 sequence: CAWRKGQGRSYEQYF. CDR3 in DNA: TGTGCCTGGAGGAAGGGACAGGGTCGATCCTACGAGCAGTACTTC.

The chain is built from TRBV4-2 and TRBJ2-5; TRBD2 is a possible D gene (6 bases). With 4 bases removed from V and 1 base from J, the gap between germline ends came to 10 bases. Germline V gene sequence: CDR1 LGHNA, CDR2 YNFKEQ. The CDR3 is 14 amino acids. CDR3 DNA: TGTGCCAGCAGCCTGGGGGACTTCCAAGAGACCCAGTACTTC. Its protein product is CASSLGDFQETQYF.